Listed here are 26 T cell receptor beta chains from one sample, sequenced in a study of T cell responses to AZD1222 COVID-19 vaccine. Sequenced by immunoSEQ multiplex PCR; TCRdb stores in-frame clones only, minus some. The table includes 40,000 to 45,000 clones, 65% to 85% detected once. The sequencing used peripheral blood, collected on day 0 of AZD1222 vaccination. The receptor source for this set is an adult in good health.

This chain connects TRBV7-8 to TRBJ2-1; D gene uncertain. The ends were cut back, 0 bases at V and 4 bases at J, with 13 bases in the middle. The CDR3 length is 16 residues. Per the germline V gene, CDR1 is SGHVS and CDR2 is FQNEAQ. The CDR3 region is CASSLAGSSIYNEQFF. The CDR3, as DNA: TGTGCCAGCAGCTTAGCGGGCAGTTCCATTTACAATGAGCAGTTCTTC.

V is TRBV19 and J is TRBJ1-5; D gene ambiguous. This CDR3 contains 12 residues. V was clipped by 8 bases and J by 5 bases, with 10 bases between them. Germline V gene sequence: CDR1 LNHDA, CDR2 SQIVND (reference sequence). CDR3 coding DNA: TGTGCCAGTCAATCCAGCGATCAGCCCCAGCATTTT. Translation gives CASQSSDQPQHF. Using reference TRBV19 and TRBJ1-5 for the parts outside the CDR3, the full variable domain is DGGITQSPKYLFRKEGQNVTLSCEQNLNHDAMYWYRQDPGQGLRLIYYSQIVNDFQKGDIAEGYSVSREKKESFPLTVTSAQKNPTAFYLCASQSSDQPQHFGDGTRLSIL.

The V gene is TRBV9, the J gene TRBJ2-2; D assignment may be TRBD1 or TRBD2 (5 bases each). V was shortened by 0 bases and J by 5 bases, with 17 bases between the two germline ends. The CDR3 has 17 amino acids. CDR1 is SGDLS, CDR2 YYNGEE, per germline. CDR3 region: CASSVDGTPMGTGELFF. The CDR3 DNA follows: TGTGCCAGCAGCGTAGACGGGACCCCCATGGGGACCGGGGAGCTGTTTTTT.

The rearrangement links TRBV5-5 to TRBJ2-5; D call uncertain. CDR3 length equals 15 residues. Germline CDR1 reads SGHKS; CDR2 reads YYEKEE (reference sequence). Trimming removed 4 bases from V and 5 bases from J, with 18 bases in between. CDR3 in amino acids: CASSQLSSSAETQYF. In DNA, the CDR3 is TGTGCCAGCAGCCAATTGTCTTCTTCCGCGGAGACCCAGTACTTC.

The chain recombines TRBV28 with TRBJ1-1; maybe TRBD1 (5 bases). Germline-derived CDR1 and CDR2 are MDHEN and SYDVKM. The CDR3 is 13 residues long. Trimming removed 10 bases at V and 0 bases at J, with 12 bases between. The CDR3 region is CAIPTDMNTEAFF. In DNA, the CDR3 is TGTGCCATCCCGACAGATATGAACACTGAAGCTTTCTTT.

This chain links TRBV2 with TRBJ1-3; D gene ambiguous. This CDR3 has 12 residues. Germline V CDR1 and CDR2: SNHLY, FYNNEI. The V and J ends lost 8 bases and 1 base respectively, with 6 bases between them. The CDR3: CASRRSGNTIYF. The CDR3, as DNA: TGTGCCAGCCGCAGGTCTGGAAACACCATATATTTT.

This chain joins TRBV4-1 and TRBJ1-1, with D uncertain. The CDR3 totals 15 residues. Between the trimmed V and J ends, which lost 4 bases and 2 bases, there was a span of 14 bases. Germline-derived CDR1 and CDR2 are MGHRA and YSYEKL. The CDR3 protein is CASSLLGIGNTEAFF. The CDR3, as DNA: TGCGCCAGCAGCCTATTAGGGATCGGAAACACTGAAGCTTTCTTT.

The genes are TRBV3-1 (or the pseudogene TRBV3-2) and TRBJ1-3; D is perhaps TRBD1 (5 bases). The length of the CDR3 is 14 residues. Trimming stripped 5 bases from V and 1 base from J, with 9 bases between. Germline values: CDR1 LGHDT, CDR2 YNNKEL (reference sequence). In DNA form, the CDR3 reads TGTGCCAGCAGCAGGACATCGTCTGGAAACACCATATATTTT. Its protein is CASSRTSSGNTIYF.

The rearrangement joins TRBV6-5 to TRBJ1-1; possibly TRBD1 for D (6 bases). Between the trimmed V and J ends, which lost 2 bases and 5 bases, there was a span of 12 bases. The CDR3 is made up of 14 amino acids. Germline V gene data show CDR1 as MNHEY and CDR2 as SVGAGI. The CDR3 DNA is TGTGCCAGCAGTTACGGAGGGAGGGGGACTGAAGCTTTCTTT. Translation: CASSYGGRGTEAFF.

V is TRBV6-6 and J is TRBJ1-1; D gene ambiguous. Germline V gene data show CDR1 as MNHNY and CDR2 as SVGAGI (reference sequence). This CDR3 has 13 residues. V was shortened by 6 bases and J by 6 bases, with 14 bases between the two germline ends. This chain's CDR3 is CASRPPKAPEAFF. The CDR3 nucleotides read TGTGCCAGCAGACCCCCCAAGGCCCCTGAAGCTTTCTTT.

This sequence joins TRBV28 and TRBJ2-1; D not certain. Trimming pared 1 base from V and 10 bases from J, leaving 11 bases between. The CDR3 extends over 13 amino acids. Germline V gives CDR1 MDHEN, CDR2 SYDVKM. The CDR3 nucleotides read TGTGCCAGCAGTTTATCCAACCGGGCAGAGCAGTTCTTC. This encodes CASSLSNRAEQFF.

The CDR3 coding sequence is TGTGCCAGCAGTTCTTGGGCAGGGGGGGAGACAGATACGCAGTATTTT. It yields the protein CASSSWAGGETDTQYF. The chain is built from TRBV25-1 and TRBJ2-3; D may correspond to TRBD1 or TRBD2 (7 bases each). There are 16 residues in the CDR3. CDR1 and CDR2 (germline): MGHDK, SYGVNS. V lost 5 bases and J lost 3, with 18 bases in between. Looking up the rest from reference TRBV25-1 and TRBJ2-3 gives the full variable domain: EADIYQTPRYLVIGTGKKITLECSQTMGHDKMYWYQQDPGMELHLIHYSYGVNSTEKGDLSSESTVSRIRTEHFPLTLESARPSHTSQYLCASSSWAGGETDTQYFGPGTRLTVL.

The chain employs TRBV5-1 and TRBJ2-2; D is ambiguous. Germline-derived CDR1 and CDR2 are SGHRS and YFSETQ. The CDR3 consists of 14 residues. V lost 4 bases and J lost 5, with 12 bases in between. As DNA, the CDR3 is TGCGCCAGCAGCCCAGCCCCTCGAACCGGGGAGCTGTTTTTT. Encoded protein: CASSPAPRTGELFF.

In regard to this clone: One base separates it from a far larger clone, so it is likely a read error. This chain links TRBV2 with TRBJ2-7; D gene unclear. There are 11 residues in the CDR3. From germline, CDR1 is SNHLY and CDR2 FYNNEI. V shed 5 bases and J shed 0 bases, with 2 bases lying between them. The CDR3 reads CASSLSYEQYF. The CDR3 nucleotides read TGTGCCAGCAGTCTCTCCTACGAGCAGTACTTC.

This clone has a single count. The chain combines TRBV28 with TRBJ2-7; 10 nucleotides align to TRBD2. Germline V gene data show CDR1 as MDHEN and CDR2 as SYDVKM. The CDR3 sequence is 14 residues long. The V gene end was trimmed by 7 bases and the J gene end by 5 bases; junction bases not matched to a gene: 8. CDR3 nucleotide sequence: TGTGCCAGCACTCTAGCGGGAGTGATCGACGAGCAGTACTTC. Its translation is CASTLAGVIDEQYF. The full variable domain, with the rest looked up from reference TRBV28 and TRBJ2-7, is DVKVTQSSRYLVKRTGEKVFLECVQDMDHENMFWYRQDPGLGLRLIYFSYDVKMKEKGDIPEGYSVSREKKERFSLILESASTNQTSMYLCASTLAGVIDEQYFGPGTRLTVT.

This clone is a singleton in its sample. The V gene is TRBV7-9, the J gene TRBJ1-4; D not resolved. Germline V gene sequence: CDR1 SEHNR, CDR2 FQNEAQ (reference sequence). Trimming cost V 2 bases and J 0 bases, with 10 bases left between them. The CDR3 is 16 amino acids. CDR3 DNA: TGTGCCAGCAGCTTAATCGGGTTTGCAACTAATGAAAAACTGTTTTTT. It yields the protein CASSLIGFATNEKLFF. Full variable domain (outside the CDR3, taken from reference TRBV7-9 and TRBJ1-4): DTGVSQNPRHKITKRGQNVTFRCDPISEHNRLYWYRQTLGQGPEFLTYFQNEAQLEKSRLLSDRFSAERPKGSFSTLEIQRTEQGDSAMYLCASSLIGFATNEKLFFGSGTQLSVL.

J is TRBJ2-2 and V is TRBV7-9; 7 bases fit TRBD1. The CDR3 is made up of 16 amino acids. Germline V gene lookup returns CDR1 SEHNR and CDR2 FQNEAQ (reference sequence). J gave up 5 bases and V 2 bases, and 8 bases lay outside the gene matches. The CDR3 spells CASSLTRQGVTGELFF. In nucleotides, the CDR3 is TGTGCCAGCAGCTTAACTAGACAGGGAGTTACCGGGGAGCTGTTTTTT.

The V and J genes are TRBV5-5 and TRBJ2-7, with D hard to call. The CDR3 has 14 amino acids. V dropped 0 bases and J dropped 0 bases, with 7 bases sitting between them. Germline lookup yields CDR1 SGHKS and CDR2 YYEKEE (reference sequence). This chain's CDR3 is CASSLGRSSYEQYF. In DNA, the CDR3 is TGTGCCAGCAGCTTGGGTAGGAGCTCCTACGAGCAGTACTTC.

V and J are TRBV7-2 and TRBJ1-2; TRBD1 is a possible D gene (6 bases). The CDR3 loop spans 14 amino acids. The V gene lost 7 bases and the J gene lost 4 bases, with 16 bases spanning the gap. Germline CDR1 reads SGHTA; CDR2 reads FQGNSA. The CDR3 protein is CASKPNRDGYGYTF. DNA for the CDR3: TGTGCCAGCAAACCGAACAGGGATGGCTATGGCTACACCTTC.

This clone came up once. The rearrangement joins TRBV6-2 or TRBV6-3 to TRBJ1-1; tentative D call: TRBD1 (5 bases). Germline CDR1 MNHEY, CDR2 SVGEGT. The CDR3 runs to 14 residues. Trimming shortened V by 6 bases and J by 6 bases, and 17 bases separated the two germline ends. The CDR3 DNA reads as TGTGCCAGCAGCCGCCACCAGGGTGTTCCTGAAGCTTTCTTT. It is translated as CASSRHQGVPEAFF.

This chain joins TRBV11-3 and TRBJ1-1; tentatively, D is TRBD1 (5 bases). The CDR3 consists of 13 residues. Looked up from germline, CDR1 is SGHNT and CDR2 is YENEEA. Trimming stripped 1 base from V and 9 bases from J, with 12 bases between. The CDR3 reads CASSLGRGRQAFF. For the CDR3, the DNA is TGTGCCAGCAGCTTAGGGCGGGGACGGCAAGCTTTCTTT. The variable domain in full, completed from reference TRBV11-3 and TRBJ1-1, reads EAGVVQSPRYKIIEKKQPVAFWCNPISGHNTLYWYLQNLGQGPELLIRYENEEAVDDSQLPKDRFSAERLKGVDSTLKIQPAELGDSAVYLCASSLGRGRQAFFGQGTRLTVV.

This CDR3 is CASSAPIGNTIYF. The CDR3 DNA sequence: TGTGCCAGCAGTGCACCTATTGGAAACACCATATATTTT. The rearrangement links TRBV12-3 or TRBV12-4 to TRBJ1-3, with unresolved D. V was clipped by 5 bases and J by 3 bases, with 8 bases between them. The CDR3 sequence is 13 residues long.

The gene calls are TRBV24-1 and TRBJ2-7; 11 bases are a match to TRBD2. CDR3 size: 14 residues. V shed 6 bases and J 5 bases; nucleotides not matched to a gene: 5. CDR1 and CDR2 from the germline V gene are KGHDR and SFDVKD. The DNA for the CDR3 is TGTGCCACCAGTTCGACTAGCGGGGAACACGAGCAGTACTTC. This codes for CATSSTSGEHEQYF.

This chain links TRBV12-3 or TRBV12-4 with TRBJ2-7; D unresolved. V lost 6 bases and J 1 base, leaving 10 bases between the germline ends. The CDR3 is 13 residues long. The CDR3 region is CASRRTDSYEQYF. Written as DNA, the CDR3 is TGTGCCAGCAGACGGACGGATTCCTACGAGCAGTACTTC.

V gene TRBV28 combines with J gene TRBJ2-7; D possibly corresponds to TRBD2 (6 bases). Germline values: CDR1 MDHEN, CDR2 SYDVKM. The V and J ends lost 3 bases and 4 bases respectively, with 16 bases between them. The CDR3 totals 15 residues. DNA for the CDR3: TGTGCCAGCAGTTTTCGTGGGCCAAGCGGGTACGAGCAGTACTTC. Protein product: CASSFRGPSGYEQYF.

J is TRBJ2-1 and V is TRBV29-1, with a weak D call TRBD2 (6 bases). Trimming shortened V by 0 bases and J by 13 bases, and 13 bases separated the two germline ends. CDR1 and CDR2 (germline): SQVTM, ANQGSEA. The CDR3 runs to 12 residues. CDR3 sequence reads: CSVEEAGSRQFF. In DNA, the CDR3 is TGCAGCGTTGAAGAAGCGGGTTCTCGTCAGTTCTTC.